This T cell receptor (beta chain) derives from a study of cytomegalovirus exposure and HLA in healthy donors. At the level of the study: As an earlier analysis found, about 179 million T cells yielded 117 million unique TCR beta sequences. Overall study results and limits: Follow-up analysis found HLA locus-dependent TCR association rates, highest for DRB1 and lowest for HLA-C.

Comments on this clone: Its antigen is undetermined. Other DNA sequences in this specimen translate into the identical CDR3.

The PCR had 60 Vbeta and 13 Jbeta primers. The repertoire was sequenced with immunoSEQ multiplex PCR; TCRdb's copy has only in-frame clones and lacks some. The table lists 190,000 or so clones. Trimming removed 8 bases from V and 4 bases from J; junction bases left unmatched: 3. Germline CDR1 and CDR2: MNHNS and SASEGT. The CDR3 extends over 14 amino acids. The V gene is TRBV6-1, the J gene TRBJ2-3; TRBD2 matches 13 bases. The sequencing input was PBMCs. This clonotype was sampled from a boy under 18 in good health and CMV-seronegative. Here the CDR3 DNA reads TGTGCCAGCTCGGGGACTAGCGGGGCAGATACGCAGTATTTT. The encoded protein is CASSGTSGADTQYF.